This is a list of T cell receptor beta chains from one sample in a study of cytomegalovirus exposure and HLA in healthy donors. The data were produced by immunoSEQ multiplex PCR, yet TCRdb's version contains in-frame clones alone and is incomplete. Of fewer than 150,000 clones listed, around 80% are singletons. The source material was PBMCs. Receptors originate from a man aged 25 to 40 in good health. The CDR3 runs from the conserved cysteine through the conserved F or W. The D gene is left open where the match is weak.

V gene: TRBV19; J gene: TRBJ1-5; D gene: TRBD1; CDR3 protein: CASSTWTGGNQPQHF; CDR3 DNA: TGTGCCAGTAGTACTTGGACAGGGGGAAATCAGCCCCAGCATTTT
V gene: TRBV10-3; J gene: TRBJ2-1; D gene: TRBD2; CDR3 protein: CAIGSFSGTEQFF; CDR3 DNA: TGTGCCATCGGGAGTTTTAGCGGGACTGAGCAGTTCTTC
V gene: TRBV4-3; J gene: TRBJ2-7; D gene: TRBD1; CDR3 protein: CASSQERSGTGAYEQYF; CDR3 DNA: TGCGCCAGCAGCCAAGAGAGGAGTGGGACAGGGGCCTACGAGCAGTACTTC
V gene: TRBV29-1; J gene: TRBJ2-7; D gene: TRBD1; CDR3 protein: CSVEGGIQGADEQYF; CDR3 DNA: TGCAGCGTTGAAGGTGGCATACAGGGGGCAGACGAGCAGTACTTC
V gene: TRBV18; J gene: TRBJ2-7; D gene: NA; CDR3 protein: CASSPTTSSEQYF; CDR3 DNA: TGTGCCAGCTCGCCCACAACTAGTTCCGAGCAGTACTTC
V gene: TRBV7-3; J gene: TRBJ2-1; D gene: NA; CDR3 protein: CASSSSTRASRPNEQFF; CDR3 DNA: TGTGCCAGCAGCTCTTCAACGAGGGCTTCTAGACCCAATGAGCAGTTCTTC
V gene: TRBV6-5; J gene: TRBJ2-1; D gene: TRBD2; CDR3 protein: CASSYRASGSEQFF; CDR3 DNA: TGTGCCAGCAGTTACCGGGCTAGCGGGAGTGAGCAGTTCTTC
V gene: TRBV13; J gene: TRBJ2-5; D gene: TRBD2; CDR3 protein: CASSFRAGAPGEGLARETQYF; CDR3 DNA: TGTGCCAGCAGCTTTCGAGCGGGAGCTCCGGGGGAAGGACTAGCGAGAGAGACCCAGTACTTC
V gene: TRBV7-2; J gene: TRBJ2-5; D gene: TRBD1; CDR3 protein: CASSPDRGGETQYF; CDR3 DNA: TGTGCCAGCAGTCCCGACAGGGGGGGGGAGACCCAGTACTTC
V gene: TRBV4-1; J gene: TRBJ2-3; D gene: TRBD2; CDR3 protein: CASSQDSASGRAHGDTQYF; CDR3 DNA: TGCGCCAGCAGCCAAGATTCGGCTAGCGGGAGGGCCCACGGGGATACGCAGTATTTT
V gene: TRBV6-5; J gene: TRBJ2-3; D gene: TRBD2; CDR3 protein: CASSLSGSPDTQYF; CDR3 DNA: TGTGCCAGCAGCCTTAGCGGGAGCCCAGATACGCAGTATTTT
V gene: TRBV28; J gene: TRBJ1-4; D gene: TRBD1; CDR3 protein: CASSIPTGVEKLFF; CDR3 DNA: TGTGCCAGCAGTATCCCTACAGGGGTGGAAAAACTGTTTTTT
V gene: TRBV27; J gene: TRBJ2-7; D gene: NA; CDR3 protein: CASSLIRGYEQYF; CDR3 DNA: TGTGCCAGCAGTTTAATTAGGGGGTACGAGCAGTACTTC
V gene: TRBV5-1; J gene: TRBJ2-7; D gene: TRBD2; CDR3 protein: CASRSLSGTYEQYF; CDR3 DNA: TGCGCCAGCCGCTCTCTTAGCGGGACCTACGAGCAGTACTTC
V gene: TRBV15; J gene: TRBJ2-4; D gene: NA; CDR3 protein: CATSILAKGDIQYF; CDR3 DNA: TGTGCCACCAGCATTCTCGCAAAGGGGGACATTCAGTACTTC
V gene: TRBV6-5; J gene: TRBJ1-4; D gene: TRBD1; CDR3 protein: CASRGGPSLELFF; CDR3 DNA: TGTGCCAGCAGAGGGGGCCCCTCCCTGGAACTGTTTTTT
V gene: TRBV13; J gene: TRBJ2-7; D gene: TRBD2; CDR3 protein: CASSLGLAGEDEQYF; CDR3 DNA: TGTGCCAGCAGCTTAGGCCTAGCGGGAGAGGACGAGCAGTACTTC
V gene: TRBV5-1; J gene: TRBJ1-2; D gene: TRBD1; CDR3 protein: CASSLGQVDDGYTF; CDR3 DNA: TGCGCCAGCAGCCTAGGACAGGTTGATGATGGCTACACCTTC
V gene: TRBV4-3; J gene: TRBJ2-5; D gene: TRBD2; CDR3 protein: CASSQGSLAGNQETQYF; CDR3 DNA: TGCGCCAGCAGCCAAGGCTCACTAGCGGGAAACCAAGAGACCCAGTACTTC
V gene: TRBV28; J gene: TRBJ1-1; D gene: TRBD1; CDR3 protein: CASTYGTGGREAFF; CDR3 DNA: TGTGCCAGCACCTACGGGACAGGGGGCAGGGAAGCTTTCTTT
V gene: TRBV28; J gene: TRBJ1-5; D gene: NA; CDR3 protein: CASSPRRGRSNQPQHF; CDR3 DNA: TGTGCCAGCAGCCCGAGGAGGGGTCGTAGCAATCAGCCCCAGCATTTT
V gene: TRBV7-3; J gene: TRBJ2-1; D gene: TRBD1; CDR3 protein: CASSPGTGGYNEQFF; CDR3 DNA: TGTGCCAGCAGTCCAGGGACAGGAGGGTACAATGAGCAGTTCTTC
V gene: TRBV4-2; J gene: TRBJ2-3; D gene: NA; CDR3 protein: CASSQDPGKQYF; CDR3 DNA: TGTGCCAGCAGCCAGGACCCGGGAAAGCAGTATTTT
V gene: TRBV7-9; J gene: TRBJ1-2; D gene: NA; CDR3 protein: CASSRAGNYGYTF; CDR3 DNA: TGTGCCAGCAGCCGCGCGGGGAACTATGGCTACACCTTC
V gene: TRBV5-4; J gene: TRBJ1-6; D gene: NA; CDR3 protein: CASSLVKPGGGPFNSPLHF; CDR3 DNA: TGTGCCAGCAGCTTGGTAAAGCCCGGGGGGGGCCCGTTTAATTCACCCCTCCACTTT